This T cell receptor beta chain was observed in a study of cytomegalovirus exposure and HLA in healthy donors. Study-wide context: One earlier analysis, a look at about 179 million T cells, found some 120 million unique TCR beta sequences.

The PCR used 60 Vbeta and 13 Jbeta primers. TCRdb's copy holds only in-frame clones and misses some; the assay was immunoSEQ multiplex PCR. The sample carries under 200,000 clones, about 82% recorded once. This CDR3 is 15 amino acids long. Germline V gene lookup returns CDR1 KGHSH and CDR2 LQKENI. V was cut by 2 bases and J by 5 bases, with 13 bases left in between. The clonotype originates from a woman aged 50 to 60 in good health and CMV-seropositive. The sequenced sample consisted of PBMCs. The rearrangement links TRBV18 to TRBJ1-5; perhaps TRBD1 as D (6 bases). The CDR3: CASSPTGSPDQPQHF. CDR3 sequence (DNA): TGTGCCAGCTCACCAACAGGGAGTCCGGATCAGCCCCAGCATTTT.